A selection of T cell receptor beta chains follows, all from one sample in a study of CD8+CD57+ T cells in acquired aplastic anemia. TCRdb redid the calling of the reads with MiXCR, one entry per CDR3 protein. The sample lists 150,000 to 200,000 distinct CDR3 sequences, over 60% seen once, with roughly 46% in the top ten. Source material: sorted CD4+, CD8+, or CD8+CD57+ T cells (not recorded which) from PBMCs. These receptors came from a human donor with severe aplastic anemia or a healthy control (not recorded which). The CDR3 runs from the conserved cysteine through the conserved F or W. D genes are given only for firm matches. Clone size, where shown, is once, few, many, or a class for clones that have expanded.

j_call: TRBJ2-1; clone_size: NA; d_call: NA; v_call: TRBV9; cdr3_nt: TGTGCCAGCAGCGTGGGCGGGACACTCTACAATGAGCAGTTCTTC; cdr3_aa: CASSVGGTLYNEQFF
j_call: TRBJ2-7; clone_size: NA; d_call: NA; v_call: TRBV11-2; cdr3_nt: TGTGCCAGCAGCTTAGACCCCGGATACGGGCAGTACTTC; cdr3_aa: CASSLDPGYGQYF
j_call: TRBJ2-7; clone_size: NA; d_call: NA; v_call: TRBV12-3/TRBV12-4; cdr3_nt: TGTGCCAGCAGCCATGGATCTTACGAGCAGTACTTC; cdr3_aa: CASSHGSYEQYF
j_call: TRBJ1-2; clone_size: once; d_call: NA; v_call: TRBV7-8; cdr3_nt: TGTGCCAGCAGCCCAAGGGGGAGGAACTATGGCTACACCTTC; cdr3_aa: CASSPRGRNYGYTF
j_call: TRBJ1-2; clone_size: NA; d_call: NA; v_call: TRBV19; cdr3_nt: TGTGCCAGTAGCCCCGACGGGGTGTATGGCTACACCTTC; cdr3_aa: CASSPDGVYGYTF
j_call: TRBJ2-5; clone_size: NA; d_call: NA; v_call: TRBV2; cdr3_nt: TGTGCCAGCAGTTTTCAGGGCCCCGGTGAGACCCAGTACTTC; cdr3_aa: CASSFQGPGETQYF
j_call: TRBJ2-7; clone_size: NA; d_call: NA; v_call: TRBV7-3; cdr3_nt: TGCGCCAGCAGCCCCACCGGCGGCAACAAGTACGAGCAGTACTTC; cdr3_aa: CASSPTGGNKYEQYF
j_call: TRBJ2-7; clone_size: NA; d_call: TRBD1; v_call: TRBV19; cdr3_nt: TGTGCCAGTAGTCCTACAGGGGACGGCGAGCAGTACTTC; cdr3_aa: CASSPTGDGEQYF
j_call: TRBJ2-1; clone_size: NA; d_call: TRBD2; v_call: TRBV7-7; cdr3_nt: TGTGCTAGCAGCCGGCCGAATCCTAATAGCGGGGGGACCGACAATGAGCAGTTCTTC; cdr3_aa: CASSRPNPNSGGTDNEQFF
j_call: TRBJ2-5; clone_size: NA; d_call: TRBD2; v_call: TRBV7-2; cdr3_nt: TGTGCCAGCAGTGCCCGGCTAGCGGGGGGCGATAGCCAAGAGACCCAGTACTTC; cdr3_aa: CASSARLAGGDSQETQYF
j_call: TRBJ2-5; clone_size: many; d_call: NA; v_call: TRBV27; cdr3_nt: TGTGCCAGCAGTTTAGGGGGCGGCTCGGGGGAGACCCAGTACTTC; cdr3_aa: CASSLGGGSGETQYF
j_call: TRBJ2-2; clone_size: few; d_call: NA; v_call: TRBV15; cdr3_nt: TGTGCCACCAGCGGTAGGAACACCGGGGAGCTGTTTTTT; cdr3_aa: CATSGRNTGELFF
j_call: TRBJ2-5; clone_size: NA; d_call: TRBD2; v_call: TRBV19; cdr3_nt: TGTGCCAGTAGTATTGGGACTAGCGGGAGGTCCCAGGAGACCCAGTACTTC; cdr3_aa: CASSIGTSGRSQETQYF
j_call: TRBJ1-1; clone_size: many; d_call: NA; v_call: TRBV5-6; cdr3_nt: TGTGCCAGCAGCTTGGGGGCGGGTTTCACTGAAGCTTTCTTT; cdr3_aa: CASSLGAGFTEAFF
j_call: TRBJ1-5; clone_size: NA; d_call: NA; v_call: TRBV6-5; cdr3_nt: TGTGCCAGCAGTTACGCGAGGAATCAGCCCCAGCATTTT; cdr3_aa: CASSYARNQPQHF
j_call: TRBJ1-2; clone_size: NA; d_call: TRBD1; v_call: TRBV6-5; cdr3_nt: TGTGCCAGCAGCCGGGACAGAAGGTACTATGGCTACACCTTC; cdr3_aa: CASSRDRRYYGYTF
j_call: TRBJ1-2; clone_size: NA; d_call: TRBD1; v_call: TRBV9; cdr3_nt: TGTGCCAGCAGCGTAGGGACAGGGGAATATGGCTACACCTTC; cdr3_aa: CASSVGTGEYGYTF
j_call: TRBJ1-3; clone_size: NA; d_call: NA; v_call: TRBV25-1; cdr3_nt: TGTGCCAGCAGTGAATTGGACGCACTGCCTGGAAACACCATATATTTT; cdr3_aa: CASSELDALPGNTIYF
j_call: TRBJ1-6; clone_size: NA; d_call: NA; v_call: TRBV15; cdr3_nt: TGTGCCACCAGCAGAGATATGAGGGATTCACCCCTCCACTTT; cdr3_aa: CATSRDMRDSPLHF
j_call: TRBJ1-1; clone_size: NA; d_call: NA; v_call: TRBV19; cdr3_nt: TGTGCCAGTACCCCAGACAGAATGAACACTGAAGCTTTCTTT; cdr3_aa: CASTPDRMNTEAFF
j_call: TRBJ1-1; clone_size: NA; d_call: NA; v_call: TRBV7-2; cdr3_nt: TGTGCCAGCAGCTTAGCGCAGTCTAGCACTGAAGCTTTCTTT; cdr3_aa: CASSLAQSSTEAFF
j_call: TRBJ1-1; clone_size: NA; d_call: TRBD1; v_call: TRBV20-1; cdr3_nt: TGCAGTGCTAGAGAGGGGACAGTTGGAGCTTTCTTT; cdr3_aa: CSAREGTVGAFF
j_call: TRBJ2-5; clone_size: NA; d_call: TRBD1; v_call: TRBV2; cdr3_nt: TGTGCCAGCAGTGAGGGACAGGGGGCGGGGGAGACCCAGTACTTC; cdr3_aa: CASSEGQGAGETQYF
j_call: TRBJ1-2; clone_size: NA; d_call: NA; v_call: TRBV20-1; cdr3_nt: TGCAGTGCTAGAATGGGGCAGGGTCGCGGCTACACCTTC; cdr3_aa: CSARMGQGRGYTF
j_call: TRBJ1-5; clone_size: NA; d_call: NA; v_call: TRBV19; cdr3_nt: TGTGCCAGTAGGATAGGGGAGAGCAATCAGCCCCAGCATTTT; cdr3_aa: CASRIGESNQPQHF
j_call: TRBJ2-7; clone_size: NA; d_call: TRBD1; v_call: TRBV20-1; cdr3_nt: TGCAGTGCTCCCGCCGGGACAGGGGGACACGAGCAGTACTTC; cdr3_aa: CSAPAGTGGHEQYF
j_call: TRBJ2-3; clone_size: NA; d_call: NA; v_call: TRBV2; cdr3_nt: TGTGCCAGCAGTGTCTGGACCGACCAGGCGCAGTATTTT; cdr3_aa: CASSVWTDQAQYF
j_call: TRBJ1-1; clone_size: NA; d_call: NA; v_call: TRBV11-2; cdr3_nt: TGTGCCAGCAGCCTTCTCGGACGGGGTAATGAAGCTTTCTTT; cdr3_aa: CASSLLGRGNEAFF
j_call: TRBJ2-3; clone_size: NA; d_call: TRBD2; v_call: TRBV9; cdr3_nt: TGTGCCAGCAGCCCCCGGGTAGCGGGGGGGACCCACACAGATACGCAGTATTTT; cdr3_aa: CASSPRVAGGTHTDTQYF
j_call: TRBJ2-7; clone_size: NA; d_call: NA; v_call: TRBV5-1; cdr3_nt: TGCGCCAGCAGCTTTGGGGGAGTGGGAAACGAGCAGTACTTC; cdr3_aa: CASSFGGVGNEQYF
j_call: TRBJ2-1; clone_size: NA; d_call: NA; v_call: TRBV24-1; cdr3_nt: TGTGCCACCAGTGACGGAGCTACCTACAATGAGCAGTTCTTC; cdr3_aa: CATSDGATYNEQFF
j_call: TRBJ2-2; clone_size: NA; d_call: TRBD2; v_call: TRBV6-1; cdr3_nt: TGTGCCAGCAGTGAAGCCCCGTTGCGGGGGGCCACCGGGGAGCTGTTTTTT; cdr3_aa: CASSEAPLRGATGELFF
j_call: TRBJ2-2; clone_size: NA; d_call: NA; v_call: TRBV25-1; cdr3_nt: TGTGCCAGCAGTGAATGGGACAAATCGGTCGGGGAGCTGTTTTTT; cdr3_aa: CASSEWDKSVGELFF
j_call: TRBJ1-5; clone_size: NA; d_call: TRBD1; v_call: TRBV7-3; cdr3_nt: TGTGCCAGCAGAAGAGCCGGGACAGGGGATCAGCCCCAGCATTTT; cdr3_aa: CASRRAGTGDQPQHF
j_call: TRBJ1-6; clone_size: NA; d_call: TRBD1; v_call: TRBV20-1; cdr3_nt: TGCAGTGCAATACCGGGACAGGGTAGGAATTCACCCCTCCACTTT; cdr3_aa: CSAIPGQGRNSPLHF
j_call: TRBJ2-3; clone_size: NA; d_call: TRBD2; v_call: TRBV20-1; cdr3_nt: TGCAGTGCTACCTGGACTAGCGGGAGCCCAGATACGCAGTATTTT; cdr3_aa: CSATWTSGSPDTQYF
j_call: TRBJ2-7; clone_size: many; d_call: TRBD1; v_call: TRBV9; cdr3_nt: TGTGCCAGCAGCGAGACAGGGGCCGATATGTCCTACGAGCAGTACTTC; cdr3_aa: CASSETGADMSYEQYF
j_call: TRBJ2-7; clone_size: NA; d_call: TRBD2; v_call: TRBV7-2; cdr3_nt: TGTGCCAGCAGCTTCCAGCGGGGGACCTCCTACGAGCAGTACTTC; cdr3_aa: CASSFQRGTSYEQYF
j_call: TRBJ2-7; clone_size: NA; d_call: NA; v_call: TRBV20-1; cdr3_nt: TGCAGTGCCAAACAGGGCTACGAGCAGTACTTC; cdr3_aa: CSAKQGYEQYF
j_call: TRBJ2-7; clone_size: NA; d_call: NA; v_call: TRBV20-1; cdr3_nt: TGCAGTGCTAGTGGGCAGGTTCCCTACGAGCAGTACTTC; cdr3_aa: CSASGQVPYEQYF
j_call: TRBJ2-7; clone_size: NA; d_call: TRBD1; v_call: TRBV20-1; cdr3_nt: TGCAGTGCTAGAGATCGGGACAGGGTTGCCTACGAGCGGTACTTC; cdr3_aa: CSARDRDRVAYERYF
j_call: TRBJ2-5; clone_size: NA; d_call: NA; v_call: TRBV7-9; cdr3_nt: TGTGCCAGCAGCCTTTGGCCTGAGACCCAGTACTTC; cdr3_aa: CASSLWPETQYF
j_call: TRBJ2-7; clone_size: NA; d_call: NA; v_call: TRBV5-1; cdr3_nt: TGCGCCAGCAGCTTGATTGAGTCAGGGCGATCCGAGCAGTACTTC; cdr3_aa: CASSLIESGRSEQYF
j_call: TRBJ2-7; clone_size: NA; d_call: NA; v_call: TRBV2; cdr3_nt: TGTGCCAGCAGGGGGCTGGTAATGGCCCTTTACGAGCAGTACTTC; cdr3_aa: CASRGLVMALYEQYF
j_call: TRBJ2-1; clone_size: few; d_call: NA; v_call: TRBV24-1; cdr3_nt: TGTGCCACCAGTGAACCGTCCCGGGACTCGAACGAGCAGTTCTTC; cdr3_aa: CATSEPSRDSNEQFF
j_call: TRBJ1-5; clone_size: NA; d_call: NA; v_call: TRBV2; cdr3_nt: TGTGCCAGCTATGACAGACTTAGCAATCAGCCCCAGCATTTT; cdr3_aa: CASYDRLSNQPQHF
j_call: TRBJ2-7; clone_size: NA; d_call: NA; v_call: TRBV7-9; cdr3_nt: TGTGCCAGCAGTCCTCAGGTGGCAGTAGATTCCTACGAGCAGTACTTC; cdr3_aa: CASSPQVAVDSYEQYF
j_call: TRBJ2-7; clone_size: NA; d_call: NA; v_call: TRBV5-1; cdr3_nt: TGCGCCAGCGGGGCCGTTTCCTACGAGCAGTACTTC; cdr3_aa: CASGAVSYEQYF
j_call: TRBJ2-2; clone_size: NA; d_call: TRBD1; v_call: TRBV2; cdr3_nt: TGTGCCAGCATGACAGGGTCGGTCACCGGGGAGCTGTTTTTT; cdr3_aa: CASMTGSVTGELFF
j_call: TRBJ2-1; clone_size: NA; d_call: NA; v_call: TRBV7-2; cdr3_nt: TGTGCCAGCAGCTTAACGGGTGAGCAGTTCTTC; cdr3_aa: CASSLTGEQFF
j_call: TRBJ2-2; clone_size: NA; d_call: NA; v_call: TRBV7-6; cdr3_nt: TGTGCCAGCAGCGGAAAAGCGAACACCGGGGAGCTGTTTTTT; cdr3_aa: CASSGKANTGELFF
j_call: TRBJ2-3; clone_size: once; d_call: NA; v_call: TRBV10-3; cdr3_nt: TGTGCCATCAGTGACGGGGGATCTAGCACAGATACGCAGTATTTT; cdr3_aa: CAISDGGSSTDTQYF
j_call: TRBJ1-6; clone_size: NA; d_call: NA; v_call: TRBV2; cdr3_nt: TGTGCCAGCAGGGAAGCGGGGGCGCGGAATTCACCCCTCCACTTT; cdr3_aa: CASREAGARNSPLHF
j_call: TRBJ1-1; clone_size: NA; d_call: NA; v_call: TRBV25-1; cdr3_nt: TGTGCCAGCAGTGAATTAGGAGCCGCAGCCGAAGCTTTCTTT; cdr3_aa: CASSELGAAAEAFF
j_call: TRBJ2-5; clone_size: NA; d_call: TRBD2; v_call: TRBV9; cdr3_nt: TGTGCCAGCAGCACAGTACGGGGGGGACAAGAGACCCAGTACTTC; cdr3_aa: CASSTVRGGQETQYF
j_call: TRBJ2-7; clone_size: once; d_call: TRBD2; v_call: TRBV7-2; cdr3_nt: TGTGCCAGCAGCTCTAGCGGGGGCCGATACGAGCAGTACTTC; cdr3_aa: CASSSSGGRYEQYF
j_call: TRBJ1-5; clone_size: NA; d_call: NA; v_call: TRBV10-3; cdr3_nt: TGTGCCATCAGTCCTCAGGAGACTCAGCCCCAGCATTTT; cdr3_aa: CAISPQETQPQHF